This TCR beta chain derives from a study of OX40 agonist ivuxolimab in advanced cancers. The count of this clone is one. The CDR3 totals 17 residues. Germline-derived CDR1 and CDR2 are MGHRA and YSYEKL. V was trimmed by 0 bases and J by 4 bases, leaving 15 bases between them. Data came from immunoSEQ multiplex PCR; TCRdb stores just in-frame clones and leaves some out. Among around 63,000 clones listed, 60% to 85% were seen once. The TCR was taken from an adult with an advanced solid tumor such as melanoma, head and neck, liver or kidney cancer. The material sequenced was CD4+ or CD8+ T cells sorted from blood, taken in a trial of the OX40 agonist ivuxolimab. The V and J genes are TRBV4-1 and TRBJ1-4; D uncertain. The CDR3 nucleotides are TGCGCCAGCAGCCAAGAAAGACCTGGACCGGGTAATGAAAAACTGTTTTTT. This sequence encodes CASSQERPGPGNEKLFF.